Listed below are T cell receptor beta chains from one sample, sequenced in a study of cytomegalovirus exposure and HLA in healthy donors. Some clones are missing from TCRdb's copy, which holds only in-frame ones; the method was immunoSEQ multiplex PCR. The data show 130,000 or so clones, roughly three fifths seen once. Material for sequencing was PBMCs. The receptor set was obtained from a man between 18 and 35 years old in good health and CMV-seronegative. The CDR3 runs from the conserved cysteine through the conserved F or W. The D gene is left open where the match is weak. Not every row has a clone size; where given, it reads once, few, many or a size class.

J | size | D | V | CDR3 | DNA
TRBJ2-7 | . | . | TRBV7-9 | CSSSLRGPEQYF | TGTTCCAGCAGCTTAAGGGGTCCCGAGCAGTACTTC
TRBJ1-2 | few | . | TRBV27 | CASSLAGQALYGYTF | TGTGCCAGCAGTTTAGCCGGTCAAGCCTTATATGGCTACACCTTC
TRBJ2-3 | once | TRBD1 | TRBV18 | CASSPPRTGVTDTQYF | TGTGCCAGCTCACCACCTCGGACAGGGGTCACAGATACGCAGTATTTT
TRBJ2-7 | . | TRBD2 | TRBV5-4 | CAIVNSGRPGEQYF | TGTGCCATCGTAAATAGCGGGAGGCCGGGAGAGCAGTACTTC
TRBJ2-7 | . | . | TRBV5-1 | CASSLGIAVTYEQYF | TGCGCCAGCAGCTTAGGAATAGCCGTAACCTACGAGCAGTACTTC
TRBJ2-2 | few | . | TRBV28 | CASSPRTGELFF | TGTGCCAGCAGTCCGAGGACCGGGGAGCTGTTTTTT
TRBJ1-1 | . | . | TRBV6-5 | CASSLDRVRTEAFF | TGTGCCAGCAGTCTGGACAGAGTGAGAACTGAAGCTTTCTTT
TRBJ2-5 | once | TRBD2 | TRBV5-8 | CASSPGLAGGLRETQYF | TGTGCCAGCAGCCCCGGACTAGCGGGAGGGCTGAGGGAGACCCAGTACTTC
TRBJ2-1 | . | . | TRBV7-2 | CASSLRVQGNEQFF | TGTGCCAGCAGCTTACGCGTCCAGGGTAATGAGCAGTTCTTC
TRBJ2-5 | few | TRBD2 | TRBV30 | CAWSSGLGFSGRYQETQYF | TGTGCCTGGAGCAGCGGGTTGGGGTTTAGCGGGAGGTACCAAGAGACCCAGTACTTC
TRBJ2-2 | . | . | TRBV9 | CASSPRTVHDGELFF | TGTGCCAGCAGCCCCCGGACTGTTCATGACGGGGAGCTGTTTTTT
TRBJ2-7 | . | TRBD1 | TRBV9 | CASSVAGTDSYEQYF | TGTGCCAGCAGCGTAGCGGGGACAGACTCCTACGAGCAGTACTTC
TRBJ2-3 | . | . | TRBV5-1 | CASRLSFRGSGTDTQYF | TGCGCCAGCCGCTTGAGTTTTCGCGGGTCCGGCACAGATACGCAGTATTTT
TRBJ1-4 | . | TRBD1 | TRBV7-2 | CASTPMTGEKLFF | TGTGCCAGCACCCCGATGACAGGGGAAAAACTGTTTTTT
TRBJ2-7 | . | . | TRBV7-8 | CASSLRRDSYEQYF | TGTGCCAGCAGCTTGAGGCGGGACTCCTACGAGCAGTACTTC
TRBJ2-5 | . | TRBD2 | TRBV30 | CAWSVGTRLQETQYF | TGTGCCTGGAGTGTAGGGACTAGACTCCAAGAGACCCAGTACTTC
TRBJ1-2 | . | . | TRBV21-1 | CASSKMPQAHGYTF | TGTGCCAGCAGCAAAATGCCACAGGCACATGGCTACACCTTC
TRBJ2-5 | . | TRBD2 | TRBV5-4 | CASSLARTSGGETQYF | TGTGCCAGCAGCTTGGCCCGGACTAGCGGGGGAGAGACCCAGTACTTC
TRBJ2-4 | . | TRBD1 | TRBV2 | CASTKTGAVPGNIQYF | TGTGCCAGCACCAAAACAGGGGCCGTTCCGGGAAACATTCAGTACTTC
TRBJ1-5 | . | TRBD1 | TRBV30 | CAWSVGTGRNQPQHF | TGTGCCTGGAGTGTAGGGACAGGGCGCAATCAGCCCCAGCATTTT
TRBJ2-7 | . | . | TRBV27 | CASSLTRVNEQYF | TGTGCCAGCTCCCTGACCAGGGTCAACGAGCAGTACTTC
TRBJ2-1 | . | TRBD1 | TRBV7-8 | CASSLVRPGGIPTSYNEQFF | TGTGCCAGCAGCTTAGTGCGCCCAGGGGGTATCCCCACCTCCTACAATGAGCAGTTCTTC
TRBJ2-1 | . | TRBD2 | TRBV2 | CASTLAGEGNEQFF | TGTGCCAGCACCCTAGCGGGAGAAGGCAATGAGCAGTTCTTC
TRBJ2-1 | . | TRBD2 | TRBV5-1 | CASSPRLADSSYNEQFF | TGCGCCAGCAGCCCCCGGCTAGCGGACTCCTCCTACAATGAGCAGTTCTTC
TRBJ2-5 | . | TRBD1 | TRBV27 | CASSKRRRTGETQYF | TGTGCCAGCAGTAAACGGAGGAGGACAGGGGAGACCCAGTACTTC
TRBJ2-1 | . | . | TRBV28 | CASSLLGGQNEQFF | TGTGCCAGCAGTTTACTTGGCGGCCAAAATGAGCAGTTCTTC
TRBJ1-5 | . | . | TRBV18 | CASSQDRGSNQPQHF | TGTGCCAGCTCTCAGGACCGGGGGAGCAATCAGCCCCAGCATTTT
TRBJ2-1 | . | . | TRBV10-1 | CASSEAGSGKQFF | TGCGCCAGCAGTGAGGCCGGATCCGGGAAGCAGTTCTTC
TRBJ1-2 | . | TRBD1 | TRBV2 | CASKLAGGNGYTF | TGTGCCAGCAAGCTTGCAGGGGGCAACGGCTACACCTTC
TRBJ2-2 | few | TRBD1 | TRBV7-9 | CASSGPDRASAGELFF | TGTGCCAGCAGCGGGCCGGACAGGGCGTCCGCCGGGGAGCTGTTTTTT
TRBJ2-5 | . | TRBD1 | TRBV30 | CAWSAGTGVRETQYF | TGTGCCTGGAGCGCCGGGACAGGGGTCCGAGAGACCCAGTACTTC
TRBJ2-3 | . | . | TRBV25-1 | CASSEGAPRTDTQYF | TGTGCCAGCAGTGAGGGGGCCCCCCGCACAGATACGCAGTATTTT
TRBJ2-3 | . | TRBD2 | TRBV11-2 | CASENPRLARTDTQYF | TGTGCCAGTGAGAACCCGAGACTAGCGCGCACAGATACGCAGTATTTT
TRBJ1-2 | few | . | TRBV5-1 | CASSHRTNYGYTF | TGCGCCAGCAGTCACAGGACTAACTATGGCTACACCTTC
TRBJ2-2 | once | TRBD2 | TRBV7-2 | CASSLEGLAVKGTGELFF | TGTGCCAGCAGCTTAGAGGGACTAGCGGTGAAGGGGACCGGGGAGCTGTTTTTT
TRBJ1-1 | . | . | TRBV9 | CASSVVSLRQNTEAFF | TGTGCCAGCAGCGTAGTTTCGTTGAGGCAGAACACTGAAGCTTTCTTT